This T cell receptor beta chain was captured by sequencing in a study of T cell responses to AZD1222 COVID-19 vaccine. Study results and limitations: The donors showed a predominance of white British ancestry and of females, with possible underestimation of clonal diversity. Seropositive AZD1222 recipients at baseline numbered only 5 or 6. Epitopes outside B.1.351 and B.1.1.7 mutated regions reportedly drew nearly half of spike TCRs. Vaccine-associated CD4 TCRs ranged over spike, dominating at 160-218 and 743-854.

The assay was immunoSEQ multiplex PCR, and TCRdb's table has in-frame clones only and misses some. This sample has around 120,000 clones; about nine tenths occur once, and the top ten carry 7% to 8%. Germline CDR1 LNHNV, CDR2 YYDKDF (reference sequence). V lost 3 bases and J lost 0, with 6 bases in between. This CDR3 has 14 amino acids. Concerning this clone: No antigen is known for it.

The receptor was derived from an adult in good health. V and J are TRBV15 and TRBJ2-1; D is unresolved. The sample was peripheral blood, taken on day 0 of AZD1222 vaccination. CDR3 sequence (DNA): TGTGCCACCAGCAGGTTCGGCTCCTACAATGAGCAGTTCTTC. This translates into CATSRFGSYNEQFF.